This T cell receptor beta chain was sequenced for a study of somatic mutations in cytotoxic T cells in rheumatoid arthritis. Repertoires were generated with immunoSEQ multiplex PCR, while TCRdb's copy carries only in-frame clones and drops some. The data show thousands of clones, around four fifths seen once. Specimen: CD8+ T cells sorted from blood. The clonotype originates from an adult with rheumatoid arthritis.

In DNA form, the CDR3 reads TGTGCCAGCAGCCCCGGGACTAGCGGGGACACAGATACGCAGTATTTT. This gives the protein CASSPGTSGDTDTQYF. This chain links TRBV27 with TRBJ2-3; the match to TRBD2 covers 13 bases. V lost 6 bases, J lost 2 bases, and 5 bases stayed unmatched. The length of the CDR3 is 16 residues. Germline loops: CDR1 MNHEY, CDR2 SMNVEV (reference sequence).